Each of the 20 T cell receptor beta chains below was sequenced from the same sample in a study of cytomegalovirus exposure and HLA in healthy donors. A multiplex PCR was run with 60 Vbeta primers and 13 Jbeta primers. The assay was immunoSEQ multiplex PCR, and TCRdb's table has in-frame clones only and misses some. This repertoire shows some 180,000 clones, more than 70% found once; its top ten account for roughly 1.4%. The sequencing input was PBMCs. These receptors were taken from a girl between 5 and 17 years old in good health and CMV-seropositive.

The rearrangement links TRBV29-1 to TRBJ2-1, with a tentative D call TRBD1 (6 bases). V shed 7 bases and J shed 0 bases, with 19 bases lying between them. The CDR3 runs to 16 residues. Germline loops: CDR1 SQVTM, CDR2 ANQGSEA. The CDR3 region has the DNA TGCAGCGGGGCGGGTCGGGCAGGGGTCTCCTACAATGAGCAGTTCTTC. Protein product: CSGAGRAGVSYNEQFF.

This chain links TRBV19 with TRBJ2-3; unclear D gene. The V gene lost 2 bases and the J gene lost 6 bases, with 6 bases spanning the gap. The CDR3 loop spans 12 amino acids. The germline V gene encodes CDR1 LNHDA and CDR2 SQIVND (reference sequence). The CDR3 protein is CASSIFEDTQYF. In DNA form, the CDR3 reads TGTGCCAGTAGTATATTCGAGGATACGCAGTATTTT. The full variable domain, with the rest looked up from reference TRBV19 and TRBJ2-3, is DGGITQSPKYLFRKEGQNVTLSCEQNLNHDAMYWYRQDPGQGLRLIYYSQIVNDFQKGDIAEGYSVSREKKESFPLTVTSAQKNPTAFYLCASSIFEDTQYFGPGTRLTVL.

This clone has only one observation. This sequence joins TRBV5-1 and TRBJ2-3; 11 positions agree with TRBD2. The V segment lost 4 bases and the J segment 3 bases; nucleotides outside the gene matches: 7. There are 16 residues in the CDR3. Germline V gene sequence: CDR1 SGHRS, CDR2 YFSETQ. The CDR3 loop reads CASSATSGRRTDTQYF. For the CDR3, the DNA is TGCGCCAGCAGCGCCACTAGCGGGAGAAGAACAGATACGCAGTATTTT.

The chain carries TRBV19 and TRBJ2-1, with D possibly matching TRBD2 (6 bases). The V end was cut by 6 bases, the J end by 1 base, with 16 bases between. Per the germline V gene, CDR1 is LNHDA and CDR2 is SQIVND (reference sequence). The CDR3 has 16 amino acids. CDR3 residues: CASRSLGGGSYNEQFF. CDR3 nucleotide sequence: TGTGCCAGTAGAAGTCTGGGGGGTGGTTCCTACAATGAGCAGTTCTTC.

The CDR3 here is CAISEDLAGAGSYEQYF. The CDR3 coding sequence is TGTGCCATCAGTGAGGATCTAGCGGGAGCGGGTTCCTACGAGCAGTACTTC. The chain joins TRBV10-3 to TRBJ2-7; 10 nucleotides agree with TRBD2. The CDR3 totals 17 residues. Germline V gene data show CDR1 as ENHRY and CDR2 as SYGVKD. Losses at the gene ends were 2 bases for V and 1 base for J; bases not matched to a gene: 8.

The chain employs TRBV11-2 and TRBJ1-1; D gene unclear. Germline V lookup: CDR1 SGHAT, CDR2 FQNNGV. This CDR3 is 14 amino acids long. Trimming removed 7 bases at V and 0 bases at J, with 12 bases between. The CDR3 loop reads CASNPGIMNTEAFF. DNA of the CDR3: TGTGCCAGCAACCCGGGGATAATGAACACTGAAGCTTTCTTT.

The chain couples TRBV29-1 to TRBJ1-1; 7 nucleotides match TRBD1. The CDR3 is 14 amino acids. Trimming cost V 2 bases and J 8 bases; bases outside gene matches: 11. CDR1 and CDR2 from the germline V gene are SQVTM and ANQGSEA. The CDR3 spells CSVESDRAFDEAFF. In DNA form, the CDR3 reads TGCAGCGTTGAAAGCGACAGGGCATTCGACGAAGCTTTCTTT.

The V gene is TRBV18, the J gene TRBJ1-5, with TRBD1 identical over 9 bases. From germline, CDR1 is KGHSH and CDR2 LQKENI. CDR3 length: 13 residues. V lost 3 bases to trimming and J lost 9 bases; unmatched junction nucleotides: 3. CDR3: CASSPEDRGPQHF. CDR3 nucleotide sequence: TGTGCCAGCTCACCTGAGGACAGGGGGCCCCAGCATTTT.

This clone was seen a few times. Written as DNA, the CDR3 is TGTGCCAGCAGTGACTCCGGGGAAGACACCGGGGAGCTGTTTTTT. Its translation: CASSDSGEDTGELFF. This rearrangement joins TRBV2 to TRBJ2-2; D might be TRBD2 (5 bases). The CDR3 is 15 residues long. CDR1 is SNHLY and CDR2 is FYNNEI in the germline V gene. V dropped 3 bases and J dropped 3 bases, with 11 bases sitting between them. Full variable domain (outside the CDR3, taken from reference TRBV2 and TRBJ2-2): EPEVTQTPSHQVTQMGQEVILRCVPISNHLYFYWYRQILGQKVEFLVSFYNNEISEKSEIFDDQFSVERPDGSNFTLKIRSTKLEDSAMYFCASSDSGEDTGELFFGEGSRLTVL.

The chain uses TRBV20-1 and TRBJ2-1, with a possible D match to TRBD1 (5 bases). This CDR3 comprises 11 residues. Germline V lookup: CDR1 DFQATT, CDR2 SNEGSKA (reference sequence). Trimming took off 3 bases at V and 6 bases at J, with 6 bases between the two ends. The CDR3 DNA is TGCAGTGCTAGCACAGGCAATGAGCAGTTCTTC. Translated: CSASTGNEQFF.

The chain combines TRBV27 with TRBJ1-1; a weak D match, TRBD1 (6 bases). Trimming removed 5 bases at V and 1 base at J, with 14 bases between. Germline V gene data show CDR1 as MNHEY and CDR2 as SMNVEV (reference sequence). CDR3 length: 15 amino acids. This chain's CDR3 is CASSPITGKNTEAFF. The CDR3, as DNA: TGTGCCAGCAGTCCAATAACAGGGAAGAACACTGAAGCTTTCTTT.

This chain links TRBV15 with TRBJ1-3; D gene ambiguous. Germline assignment: CDR1 LNHNV and CDR2 YYDKDF (reference sequence). The CDR3 spans 15 residues. Trimming took 1 base from V and 4 from J, leaving 11 bases between them. This CDR3 is CATSRGGSTGNTIYF. CDR3 DNA sequence: TGTGCCACCAGCAGAGGAGGGTCAACCGGAAACACCATATATTTT.

A single count supports this clone. The chain combines TRBV4-1 with TRBJ1-1; TRBD1 is a possible D gene (5 bases). The germline CDR1 and CDR2 sequences are MGHRA and YSYEKL. Trimming stripped 6 bases from V and 2 bases from J, with 16 bases between. The CDR3 totals 15 residues. CDR3 in amino acids: CASSVRSGINTEAFF. The DNA for the CDR3 is TGCGCCAGCAGTGTGCGGTCAGGGATTAACACTGAAGCTTTCTTT.

This rearrangement joins TRBV10-3 to TRBJ1-2; D not certain. The CDR3 length is 13 residues. Germline V CDR1 and CDR2: ENHRY, SYGVKD. Between the trimmed V and J ends, which lost 6 bases and 8 bases, there was a span of 16 bases. The CDR3 sequence: CAISQEEVKGYTF. CDR3 bases: TGTGCCATCAGCCAGGAGGAGGTAAAAGGCTACACCTTC.

This chain uses TRBV29-1 with TRBJ1-3; 8 nucleotides align to TRBD1. CDR3 length: 15 residues. V trimming: 6 bases; J trimming: 0 bases; junction bases outside the gene matches: 7. The germline V gene encodes CDR1 SQVTM and CDR2 ANQGSEA. The CDR3 reads CSVTSTGGSGNTIYF. CDR3 in DNA: TGCAGCGTGACCTCTACAGGGGGCTCTGGAAACACCATATATTTT.

The chain is built from TRBV6-5 and TRBJ1-5; the D gene is possibly TRBD1 (6 bases). This CDR3 region has 15 residues. V was cut by 5 bases and J by 1 base, with 12 bases left in between. From germline, CDR1 is MNHEY and CDR2 SVGAGI. In DNA, the CDR3 is TGTGCCAGCAGTCCGATACAGGGAAGCAATCAGCCCCAGCATTTT. This encodes CASSPIQGSNQPQHF.

The chain uses TRBV7-3 and TRBJ2-1; 14 nucleotides agree with TRBD2. This CDR3 comprises 15 residues. CDR1 is SGHTA, CDR2 FQGTGA, per germline. Trimming cost V 4 bases and J 14 bases; bases outside gene matches: 10. The CDR3 reads CASSSSGGTSGRKFF. DNA for the CDR3: TGTGCCAGCAGCTCCTCGGGGGGGACTAGCGGGAGAAAGTTCTTC.

J is TRBJ2-1 and V is TRBV10-3; TRBD2 is a possible D gene (6 bases). With 0 bases removed from V and 9 bases from J, the gap between germline ends came to 15 bases. Germline loops: CDR1 ENHRY, CDR2 SYGVKD. This CDR3 spans 15 amino acids. CDR3 region: CAISESAGLMVEQFF. The DNA of the CDR3 is TGTGCCATCAGTGAGTCCGCGGGACTGATGGTTGAGCAGTTCTTC.

This sequence joins TRBV15 and TRBJ1-1; no firm D call. CDR1 is LNHNV, CDR2 YYDKDF, per germline (reference sequence). Trimming pared 1 base from V and 1 base from J, leaving 10 bases between. The CDR3 runs to 15 residues. The CDR3 here is CATSRVGGGNTEAFF. CDR3 DNA: TGTGCCACCAGCAGAGTGGGAGGCGGGAACACTGAAGCTTTCTTT.

This rearrangement joins TRBV9 to TRBJ2-1, with 7 positions matching TRBD2. The CDR3 runs to 16 residues. V shed 0 bases and J 3 bases; nucleotides not matched to a gene: 6. CDR1 and CDR2 from the germline V gene are SGDLS and YYNGEE. CDR3: CASSVVDSGLYNEQFF. The DNA of the CDR3 is TGTGCCAGCAGCGTAGTTGATAGCGGGCTCTACAATGAGCAGTTCTTC. Combining the CDR3 with reference TRBV9 and TRBJ2-1 gives the whole variable domain DSGVTQTPKHLITATGQRVTLRCSPRSGDLSVYWYQQSLDQGLQFLIQYYNGEERAKGNILERFSAQQFPDLHSELNLSSLELGDSALYFCASSVVDSGLYNEQFFGPGTRLTVL.